The clone carrying this TCR beta chain was observed a handful of times. The antigen remains unidentified. This entry comes from a study of cytomegalovirus exposure and HLA in healthy donors. Points from the study as a whole: The HLA-A and HLA-B alleles of most subjects were reportedly predicted accurately from TCR beta sequences. A later analysis showed that HLA-associated TCR beta chains had undergone more clonal expansion than equally common others.

Both 60 Vbeta primers and 13 Jbeta primers went into the PCR. Produced via immunoSEQ multiplex PCR; TCRdb's table is partial and in-frame only. Counted here are roughly 90,000 clones, about 68% occurring once; the ten biggest clones make up 20% to 25%. The CDR3 covers 15 residues. CDR1 and CDR2 from the germline V gene are SQVTM and ANQGSEA. V gave up 5 bases and J gave up 5 bases; unmatched junction bases: 10. The sequence derives from a man aged 25 to 45 in good health and CMV-seropositive. The sequencing sample was made of PBMCs. This rearrangement joins TRBV29-1 to TRBJ2-3, with 10 nucleotides matching TRBD2. CDR3 sequence: CSVHESGRVGDTQYF. Here the CDR3 DNA reads TGCAGCGTTCACGAGAGCGGGAGGGTCGGAGATACGCAGTATTTT.